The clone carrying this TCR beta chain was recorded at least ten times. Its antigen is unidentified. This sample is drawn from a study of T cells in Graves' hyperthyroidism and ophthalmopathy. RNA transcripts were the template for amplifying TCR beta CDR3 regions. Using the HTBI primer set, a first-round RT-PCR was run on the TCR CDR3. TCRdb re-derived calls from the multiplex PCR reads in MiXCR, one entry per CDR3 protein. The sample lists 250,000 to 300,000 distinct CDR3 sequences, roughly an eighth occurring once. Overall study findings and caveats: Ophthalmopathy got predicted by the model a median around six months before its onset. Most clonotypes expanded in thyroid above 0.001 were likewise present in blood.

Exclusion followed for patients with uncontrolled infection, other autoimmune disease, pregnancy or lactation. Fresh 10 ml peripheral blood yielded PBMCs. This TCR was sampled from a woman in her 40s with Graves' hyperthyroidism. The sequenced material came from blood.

The CDR3 nucleotides read TGTGCCAGCCGAGGGGCGGGAGGGATTTGGGAGCAGTTCTTC. Protein sequence: CASRGAGGIWEQFF. The V call is TRBV12-3 or TRBV12-4, the J call TRBJ2-1; 9 nucleotides match TRBD2. V shed 8 bases and J 10 bases; nucleotides not matched to a gene: 12. The CDR3 covers 14 residues.